This entry lists 28 T cell receptor beta chains sequenced from one sample in a study of monozygotic twins with inflammatory bowel disease. TCRdb derives one entry per CDR3 protein from the 5' RACE reads, leaving out DNA. Its table records about 420,000 distinct CDR3 sequences. Sequenced: blood. The receptors here all came from a human donor with ulcerative colitis or Crohn's disease, or a healthy co-twin of an affected twin (not recorded which).

The chain is built from TRBV11-2 and TRBJ2-3; TCRdb's D gene call, TRBD1, goes unchecked for lack of DNA. Germline loops: CDR1 SGHAT, CDR2 FQNNGV. There are 15 residues in the CDR3. The chain's CDR3 is CASRRPGPPGDTQYF.

The V call is TRBV27, the J call TRBJ2-7; TCRdb outputs TRBD1, but without DNA this stays unchecked. The CDR3 totals 14 residues. CDR1 MNHEY and CDR2 SMNVEV come from the germline V gene (reference sequence). The CDR3 sequence is CASSLGAGGYEQYF.

This chain connects TRBV19 to TRBJ2-3; as DNA is missing, the TRBD1 call by TCRdb cannot be tested. This CDR3 has 15 amino acids. The V gene's germline CDR1 is LNHDA and CDR2 SQIVND (reference sequence). The CDR3 sequence is CASSPEGTSADTQYF. The whole variable domain, filled in from reference TRBV19 and TRBJ2-3, reads DGGITQSPKYLFRKEGQNVTLSCEQNLNHDAMYWYRQDPGQGLRLIYYSQIVNDFQKGDIAEGYSVSREKKESFPLTVTSAQKNPTAFYLCASSPEGTSADTQYFGPGTRLTVL.

The chain combines TRBV7-2 with TRBJ2-3; TCRdb returns TRBD2, unconfirmable since there is no DNA. Germline CDR1 reads SGHTA; CDR2 reads FQGNSA. CDR3 size: 14 residues. The CDR3 spells CASRTSGGSDTQYF.

This chain joins TRBV27 and TRBJ2-5; TCRdb picks TRBD1, but there is no DNA to check that call. The CDR3 length is 17 residues. Per germline, CDR1 MNHEY and CDR2 SMNVEV (reference sequence). The CDR3 sequence: CASSLRWFTGGEETQYF.

The chain links TRBV28 to TRBJ2-5. The length of the CDR3 is 15 residues. The germline gives CDR1 MDHEN, CDR2 SYDVKM. The CDR3 reads CASSFEMIMGETQYF.

The chain carries TRBV5-1 and TRBJ2-2. Germline loops: CDR1 SGHRS, CDR2 YFSETQ. The CDR3 consists of 13 residues. Here the CDR3 reads CASRSDLTGELFF.

V and J are TRBV7-6 and TRBJ2-3; the D call of TRBD2 rests on TCRdb alone, since no DNA is present to check it. Looked up from germline, CDR1 is SGHVS and CDR2 is FNYEAQ. This CDR3 spans 16 amino acids. The CDR3 spells CASSSYAGGSGDTQYF.

The chain has TRBV6-6 and TRBJ2-3; TCRdb designates TRBD2, a call that cannot be tested without DNA. CDR1 MNHNY and CDR2 SVGAGI come from the germline V gene (reference sequence). CDR3 size: 12 residues. CDR3 residues: CASSYGRGGLYF.

V gene TRBV20-1 combines with J gene TRBJ1-4; the TRBD1 assignment by TCRdb is unverifiable without DNA. This CDR3 is built from 13 residues. CDR1 is DFQATT and CDR2 is SNEGSKA in the germline V gene (reference sequence). The CDR3 sequence is CSALDSFNEGVFF.

This chain uses TRBV29-1 with TRBJ1-1; TCRdb's D gene call, TRBD1, goes unchecked for lack of DNA. Germline-derived CDR1 and CDR2 are SQVTM and ANQGSEA. The CDR3 spans 13 residues. The CDR3 region is CSVGLRTNTEAFF.

The V call is TRBV6-5, the J call TRBJ2-3; TCRdb names TRBD2, which stays unverified in the absence of DNA. Germline values: CDR1 MNHEY, CDR2 SVGAGI. This CDR3 has 15 amino acids. This CDR3 is CASSLVGQSGDTQYF.

The V call is TRBV27, the J call TRBJ2-1; TCRdb returns TRBD1, unconfirmable since there is no DNA. Germline V gene lookup returns CDR1 MNHEY and CDR2 SMNVEV (reference sequence). The CDR3 consists of 13 residues. CDR3: CASKSRGQNEQFF.

This sequence joins TRBV12-3 or TRBV12-4 and TRBJ1-3; TCRdb lists TRBD1, though no DNA is available to test this call. CDR3 length: 14 amino acids. The CDR3 is CASRPTGAGNTIYF.

This chain connects TRBV7-6 to TRBJ1-5. CDR3 length: 16 residues. Germline-derived CDR1 and CDR2 are SGHVS and FNYEAQ. The CDR3: CASSQEGGGYHQPQHF.

The V and J genes are TRBV5-1 and TRBJ2-2; no DNA is available, so the TRBD1 call from TCRdb remains unchecked. The CDR3 contains 16 residues. Germline V CDR1 and CDR2: SGHRS, YFSETQ. CDR3 loop: CASSLEGWPNTGELFF.

V is TRBV7-6 and J is TRBJ1-1; the D gene TCRdb calls, TRBD1, cannot be checked with no DNA. The germline V gene has CDR1 SGHVS and CDR2 FNYEAQ. The CDR3 is made up of 14 amino acids. CDR3 sequence reads: CASSLGQGYTEAFF.

The chain uses TRBV15 and TRBJ1-1; the D call from TCRdb, TRBD1, cannot be confirmed without DNA. CDR1 is LNHNV and CDR2 is YYDKDF in the germline V gene (reference sequence). The CDR3 length is 15 residues. The CDR3 reads CATSLGGGLNTEAFF.

The J gene is TRBJ2-1, the V gene TRBV5-1; TCRdb calls TRBD2, which cannot be checked without DNA. The CDR3 covers 17 residues. CDR1 and CDR2 from the germline V gene are SGHRS and YFSETQ. This CDR3 reads CASRSASGAHSYNEQFF.

The chain joins TRBV6-5 to TRBJ2-5; the TCRdb call, TRBD1, lacks DNA for checking. In germline, CDR1 is MNHEY, CDR2 SVGAGI. The CDR3 is 13 amino acids. CDR3 residues: CASSPSGGITQYF.

The CDR3 protein is CASSLYKTRNRFEQFF. The V call is TRBV3-1, the J call TRBJ2-1. This CDR3 comprises 16 residues. CDR1 is LGHDT, CDR2 YNNKEL, per germline (reference sequence).

The chain uses TRBV29-1 and TRBJ2-1; TCRdb indicates TRBD2, and absent DNA this call remains unverified. The CDR3 covers 11 residues. Germline assignment: CDR1 SQVTM and CDR2 ANQGSEA. The CDR3 protein is CSARFSVGQFF.

CDR3 residues: CASSRQGINTGELFF. The chain combines TRBV11-2 with TRBJ2-2; TCRdb outputs TRBD1, but without DNA this stays unchecked. The germline gives CDR1 SGHAT, CDR2 FQNNGV. The CDR3 has 15 amino acids.

CDR3 residues: CATSGQGYEKLFF. The chain has TRBV15 and TRBJ1-4; TCRdb picks TRBD1, but there is no DNA to check that call. The V gene's germline CDR1 is LNHNV and CDR2 YYDKDF (reference sequence). This CDR3 has 13 amino acids.

This chain links TRBV14 with TRBJ2-7; TCRdb returns TRBD2, unconfirmable since there is no DNA. The germline CDR1 and CDR2 sequences are SGHDN and FVKESK. The CDR3 consists of 15 residues. CDR3: CASSQGLAGIYEQYF.

The CDR3 protein is CASSLSKAISYEQYF. The rearrangement joins TRBV7-2 to TRBJ2-7. The CDR3 has 15 residues. Germline V gene data show CDR1 as SGHTA and CDR2 as FQGNSA.

V and J are TRBV7-3 and TRBJ2-1; the D gene TCRdb calls, TRBD2, cannot be checked with no DNA. In germline, CDR1 is SGHTA, CDR2 FQGTGA. This CDR3 has 15 residues. The CDR3 is CASSPPGRAYNEQFF.

V usage is TRBV12-3 or TRBV12-4 and J usage is TRBJ2-7; the TRBD2 assignment by TCRdb is unverifiable without DNA. CDR3 size: 13 residues. The CDR3 loop reads CASGYSAGYEQYF.